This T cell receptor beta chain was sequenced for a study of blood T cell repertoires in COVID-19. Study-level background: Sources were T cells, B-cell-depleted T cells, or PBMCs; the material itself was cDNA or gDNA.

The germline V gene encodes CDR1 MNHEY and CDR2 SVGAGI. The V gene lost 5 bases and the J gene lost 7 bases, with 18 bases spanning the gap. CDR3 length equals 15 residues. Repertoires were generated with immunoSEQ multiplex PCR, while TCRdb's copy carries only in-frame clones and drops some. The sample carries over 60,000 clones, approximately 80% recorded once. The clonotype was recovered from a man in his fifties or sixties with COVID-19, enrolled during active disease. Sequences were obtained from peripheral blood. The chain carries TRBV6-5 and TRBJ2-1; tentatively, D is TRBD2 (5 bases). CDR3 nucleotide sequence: TGTGCCAGCAGTCCGTTCCGGGAAGTGTCTAATGAGCAGTTCTTC. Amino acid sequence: CASSPFREVSNEQFF.